The rows below give T cell receptor beta chains drawn from one sample of a study of blood T cells in healthy people across ages. From the 5' RACE reads, TCRdb called clonotypes with MiXCR, one entry per CDR3 protein. The table lists over 1,300,000 distinct CDR3 sequences, 45% to 70% of them singletons, with under 8.5% in the top ten. The sequenced material came from blood. Receptors originate from a man aged 18-30 years in good health. Both conserved end residues are part of each CDR3. Fields, in order: clone size, J gene, V gene, D gene, CDR3 protein, CDR3 DNA. D genes are given only for firm matches. Size is stated for part of the rows, as once, few or many counts, or as a class when the clone is expanded.

. | TRBJ2-7 | TRBV6-5 | . | CASSPNPNEQYF | TGTGCCAGCAGCCCCAACCCGAATGAGCAGTACTTC
. | TRBJ1-6 | TRBV25-1 | . | CAHKRGDNSPLHF | TGTGCCCACAAACGAGGGGATAATTCACCCCTCCACTTT
few | TRBJ2-1 | TRBV6-5 | . | CASSYSTVGVSYNEQFF | TGTGCCAGCAGTTACTCGACGGTAGGGGTCTCCTACAATGAGCAGTTCTTC
once | TRBJ2-1 | TRBV30 | . | CAWRVTLGRSLSYNEQFF | TGTGCCTGGAGGGTCACCTTGGGCCGTTCACTCTCCTACAATGAGCAGTTCTTC
. | TRBJ2-5 | TRBV7-9 | . | CASSFRTEKETQYF | TGTGCCAGCAGCTTCAGGACAGAAAAAGAGACCCAGTACTTC
. | TRBJ1-5 | TRBV3-1 | . | CASSQAGQSNQPQHF | TGTGCCAGCAGCCAAGCTGGACAAAGCAATCAGCCCCAGCATTTT
. | TRBJ2-7 | TRBV10-3 | . | CAIRGVDRSYEQYF | TGTGCCATCAGGGGGGTGGACCGCTCCTACGAGCAGTACTTC
. | TRBJ2-7 | TRBV6-2/TRBV6-3 | TRBD2 | CASRGTTTYEQYF | TGTGCCAGCAGGGGGACTACGACCTACGAGCAGTACTTC
few | TRBJ1-5 | TRBV11-2 | . | CASSSVLVSPQHF | TGTGCCAGCAGCTCCGTCTTAGTTTCGCCCCAGCATTTT
. | TRBJ1-2 | TRBV2 | . | CALRGGDGYTF | TGTGCCCTACGAGGGGGGGATGGTTACACCTTC
. | TRBJ2-3 | TRBV6-2/TRBV6-3 | TRBD1 | CASSLSRGGVRYTQYF | TGTGCCAGCAGTTTGTCTAGAGGGGGCGTCAGATATACGCAGTATTTT
. | TRBJ2-3 | TRBV13 | . | CASSQRQERGTDTQYF | TGTGCCAGCAGCCAAAGGCAAGAAAGGGGCACAGATACGCAGTATTTT
few | TRBJ2-3 | TRBV7-2 | . | CASSPITATDTQYF | TGTGCCAGCAGCCCAATTACGGCCACAGATACGCAGTATTTT